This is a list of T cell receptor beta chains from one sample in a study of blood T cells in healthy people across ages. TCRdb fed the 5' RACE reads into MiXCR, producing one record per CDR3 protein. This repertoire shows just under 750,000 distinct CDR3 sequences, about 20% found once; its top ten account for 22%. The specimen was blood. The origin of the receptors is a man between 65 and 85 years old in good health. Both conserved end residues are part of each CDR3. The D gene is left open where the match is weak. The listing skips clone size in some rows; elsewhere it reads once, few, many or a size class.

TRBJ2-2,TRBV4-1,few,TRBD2,TGCGCCAGCAGCCAAGATAACGGTGGTCGGCGACTAGCGGGATCCGGGGAGCTGTTTTTT,CASSQDNGGRRLAGSGELFF
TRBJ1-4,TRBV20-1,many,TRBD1,TGCAGTGCTAGAGCCCGGACAGGCCTTGATGAAAAACTGTTTTTT,CSARARTGLDEKLFF
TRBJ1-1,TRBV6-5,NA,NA,TGTGCCAGCAGTTACTCGAACAGGGTGGGAACTGAAGCTTTCTTT,CASSYSNRVGTEAFF
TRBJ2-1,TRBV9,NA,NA,TGTGCCAGCAGCGCACCCGACTTCTACAATGAGCAGTTCTTC,CASSAPDFYNEQFF
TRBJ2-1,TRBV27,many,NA,TGTGCCAGCAGTAAGAGAGGGGACAATGAGCAGTTCTTC,CASSKRGDNEQFF
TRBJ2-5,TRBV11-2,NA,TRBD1,TGTGCCAGCAGCTCACGGACAGGGGGGTCAGAGACCCAGTACTTC,CASSSRTGGSETQYF
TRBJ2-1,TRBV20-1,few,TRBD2,TGCAGTGCTAGACCCTGGGGGCTAGCGGGGTCCTCCCACAATGAGCAGTTCTTC,CSARPWGLAGSSHNEQFF
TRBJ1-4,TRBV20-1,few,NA,TGCAGTGGGGAGGAAAATGAAAAACTGTTTTTT,CSGEENEKLFF
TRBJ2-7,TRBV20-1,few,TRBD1,TGCAGTGCTATCAGCCCGACAGGGAGACCCCTCGGCGAGCAGTACTTC,CSAISPTGRPLGEQYF
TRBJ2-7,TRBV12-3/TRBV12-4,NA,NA,TGTGCCAGCAGTGCCTACTCCTACGAGCAGTACTTC,CASSAYSYEQYF
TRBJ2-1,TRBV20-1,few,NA,TGCAGTGCTCTTTCCCCGAGGGACAATGAGCAGTTCTTC,CSALSPRDNEQFF
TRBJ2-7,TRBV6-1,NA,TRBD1,TGTGCCAGCAGGACAGGCCGGGACAGGACCTACGAGCAGTACTTC,CASRTGRDRTYEQYF
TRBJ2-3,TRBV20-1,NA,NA,TGCAGTGCTTTTCCAGGGGCCTCGGATACGCAGTATTTT,CSAFPGASDTQYF
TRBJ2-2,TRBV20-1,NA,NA,TGCAGTGCCAGCCCGTGGACCGGGGAGCTGTTTTTT,CSASPWTGELFF
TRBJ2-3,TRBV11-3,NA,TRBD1,TGTGCCAGCAGCACCCGGACAGGGAGTGGCACAGATACGCAGTATTTT,CASSTRTGSGTDTQYF
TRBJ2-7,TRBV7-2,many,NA,TGTGCCAGCAGCTTATCCTCAGGGGCTTACGAGCAGTACTTC,CASSLSSGAYEQYF
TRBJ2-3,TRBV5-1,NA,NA,TGCGCCAGCAGCTGGGCGAGACAGGCAGCAGATACGCAGTATTTT,CASSWARQAADTQYF
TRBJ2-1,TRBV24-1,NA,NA,TGTGCCACCAGTGATTCGATCCCGGGGGCTACATACAATGAGCAGTTCTTC,CATSDSIPGATYNEQFF
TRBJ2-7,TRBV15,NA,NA,TGTGCCACCAGCAGAGAGCAACGGCCTCTCAACGAGCAGTACTTC,CATSREQRPLNEQYF
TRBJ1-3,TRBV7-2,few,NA,TGTGCCAGCAGCCGACTTGCTGGAAACACCATATATTTT,CASSRLAGNTIYF
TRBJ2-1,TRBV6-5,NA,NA,TGTGCCAGCAGGCGGGGACCTCACAATGAGCAGTTCTTC,CASRRGPHNEQFF
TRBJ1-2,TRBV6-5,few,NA,TGTGCCAGCAGCCACGACAGTTATGGCTACACCTTC,CASSHDSYGYTF
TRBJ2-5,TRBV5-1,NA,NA,TGCGCCAGCACCCAATCTTGGGAGACCCAGTACTTC,CASTQSWETQYF
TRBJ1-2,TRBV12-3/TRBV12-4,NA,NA,TGTGCCAGCACCGATGTGGGAACCAGGGGCTACACCTTC,CASTDVGTRGYTF
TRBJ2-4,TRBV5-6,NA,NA,TGTGCCAGCAGCTTGGTTGTGGACGCCAAAAACATTCAGTACTTC,CASSLVVDAKNIQYF
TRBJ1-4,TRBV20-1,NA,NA,TGCAGTGCTAGTCATTCACCAGGGCCATCAACTAATGAAAAACTGTTTTTT,CSASHSPGPSTNEKLFF
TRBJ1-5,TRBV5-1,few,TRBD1,TGCGCCAGCGGGACAGGGGATATTGATCAGCCCCAGCATTTT,CASGTGDIDQPQHF
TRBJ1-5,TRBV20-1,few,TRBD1,TGCAGTGCCACGACAGGGGGCGCCTCCTCCTACAATCAGCCCCAGCATTTT,CSATTGGASSYNQPQHF
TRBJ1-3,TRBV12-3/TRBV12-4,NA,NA,TGTGCCAGCAGTTTCTTCGACAGTTCTGGAAACACCATATATTTT,CASSFFDSSGNTIYF
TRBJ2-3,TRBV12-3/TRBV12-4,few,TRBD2,TGTGCCAGCAGTGTTAGCGGGAGGGCCTCAGATACGCAGTATTTT,CASSVSGRASDTQYF
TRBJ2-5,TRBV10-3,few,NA,TGTGCCATCAGTGAGTCCGGACGGGAGACCCAGTACTTC,CAISESGRETQYF
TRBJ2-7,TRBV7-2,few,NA,TGTGCCAGCAGCTTAGTGGCTGAGGCACCATCCTACGAGCAGTACTTC,CASSLVAEAPSYEQYF
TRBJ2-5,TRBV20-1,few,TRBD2,TGCAGTGCTAGAGATCGAGGCGGGGGGTTAATTGAGCAGTACTTC,CSARDRGGGLIEQYF
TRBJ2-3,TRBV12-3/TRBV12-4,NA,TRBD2,TGTGCCAGCAGCCGAGGACTAGCGGGAGGGCCGTTCTCAGATACGCAGTATTTT,CASSRGLAGGPFSDTQYF
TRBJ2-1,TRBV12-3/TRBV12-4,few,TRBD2,TGTGCCAGCGGTTTTTCCGGGGGGGCCTACAATGAGCAGTTCTTC,CASGFSGGAYNEQFF
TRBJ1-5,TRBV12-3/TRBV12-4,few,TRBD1,TGTGCCAGCAGGACAGGGACAGCCTTAAATCAGCCCCAGCATTTT,CASRTGTALNQPQHF
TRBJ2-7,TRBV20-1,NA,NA,TGCAGTGCTAGAGATCCGGGGGACGAGCAGTACTTC,CSARDPGDEQYF
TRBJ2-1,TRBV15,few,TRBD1,TGTGCCACTACCCGGGACAGGGCCTACAATGAGCAGTTCTTC,CATTRDRAYNEQFF
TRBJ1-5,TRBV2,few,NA,TGTGCCAGCAGTGAAGGGCAACAGGGCTTTCTGCCCCAGCATTTT,CASSEGQQGFLPQHF
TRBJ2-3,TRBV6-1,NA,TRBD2,TGTGCCAGCAACCCAGGGTGGGGGAGGGGTGGCACAGATACGCAGTATTTT,CASNPGWGRGGTDTQYF
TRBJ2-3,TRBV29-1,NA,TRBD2,TGCAGCGTTGGGGCTAGCGGGGCAGATACGCAGTATTTT,CSVGASGADTQYF
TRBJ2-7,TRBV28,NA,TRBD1,TGTGCCAGCAGCCCCACCCGGGACAGGCCCTACGAGCAGTACTTC,CASSPTRDRPYEQYF
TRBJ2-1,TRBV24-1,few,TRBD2,TGTGCCACCAGTGATTTCTTGGGGACTAGCGGGAGCCACAATGAGCAGTTCTTC,CATSDFLGTSGSHNEQFF
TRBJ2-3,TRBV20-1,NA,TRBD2,TGCAGTGCTATTCGCGGGGGGGCCGGAGATACGCAGTATTTT,CSAIRGGAGDTQYF
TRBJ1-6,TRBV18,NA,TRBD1,TGTGCCAGCTCACCACAAGGACAGGTCGGCTCACCCCTCCACTTT,CASSPQGQVGSPLHF
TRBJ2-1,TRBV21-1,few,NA,TGTGCCAGCAGCAAATTGGGGACTAGCGGAGCCTACAATGAGCAGTTCTTC,CASSKLGTSGAYNEQFF
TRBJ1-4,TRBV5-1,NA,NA,TGCGCCAGCAGCTTTCGGCTTAATGAAAAACTGTTTTTT,CASSFRLNEKLFF
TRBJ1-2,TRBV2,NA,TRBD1,TGTGCCAGCAGTGATCCGACAGGGGCGTATGGCTACACCTTC,CASSDPTGAYGYTF
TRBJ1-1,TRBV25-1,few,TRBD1,TGTGCCAGCAGAAAACAGGGGTCGAGCACTGAAGCTTTCTTT,CASRKQGSSTEAFF
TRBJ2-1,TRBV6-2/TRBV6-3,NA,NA,TGTGCCAGCAGTTATTGGACCGGTGAGCAGTTCTTC,CASSYWTGEQFF
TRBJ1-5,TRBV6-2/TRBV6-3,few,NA,TGTGCCAGCACCCGGACCATATTCAGCAATCAGCCCCAGCATTTT,CASTRTIFSNQPQHF
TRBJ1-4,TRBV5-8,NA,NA,TGTGCCAGCAGCTTATTCCGACAGCGGAAGGAAAATGAAAAACTGTTTTTT,CASSLFRQRKENEKLFF
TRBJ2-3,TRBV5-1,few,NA,TGCGCCAGCAGGTTGACAGCTGGCACAGATACGCAGTATTTT,CASRLTAGTDTQYF
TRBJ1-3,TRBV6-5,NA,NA,TGTGCCAGCAGGATGGCGGGGGCGATCTCTGGAAACACCATATATTTT,CASRMAGAISGNTIYF
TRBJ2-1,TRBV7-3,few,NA,TGTGCCAGCAGCCCGAACCGGGACGCCGGCCACAATGAGCAGTTCTTC,CASSPNRDAGHNEQFF
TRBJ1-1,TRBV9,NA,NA,TGTGCCAGCAGCGAACAGGTGTCGAACACTGAAGCTTTCTTT,CASSEQVSNTEAFF
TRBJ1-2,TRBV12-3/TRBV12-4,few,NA,TGTGCCAGCAGTTTAGCGTCGTTGCAGGGTAGAGGTGGCTACACCTTC,CASSLASLQGRGGYTF
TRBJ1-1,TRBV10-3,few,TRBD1,TGTGCCATCAGTCCCAGGACAGGGGGCGCAGGGAACACTGAAGCCTTCTTT,CAISPRTGGAGNTEAFF